Shown below are 15 T cell receptor beta chains from a single sample sequenced in a study of blood T cell repertoires in COVID-19. Profiling relied on immunoSEQ multiplex PCR, and the TCRdb table lists in-frame clones only, not all of them. In the table there are some 90,000 clones, around 78% of which are singletons. Material for sequencing was peripheral blood. The receptors here all came from a human donor in a cohort sampled during active COVID-19.

CDR3 residues: CASGTRFVAGGADTQYF. CDR3 DNA: TGTGCCAGCGGAACCAGATTTGTAGCGGGGGGCGCAGATACGCAGTATTTT. The chain uses TRBV5-6 and TRBJ2-3; 10 nucleotides align to TRBD2. The junction had 15 bases not matched to a gene; V was cut back by 7 bases and J by 4 bases. The CDR3 is made up of 17 amino acids. Germline V gene sequence: CDR1 SGHDT, CDR2 YYEEEE. Combining the CDR3 with reference TRBV5-6 and TRBJ2-3 gives the whole variable domain DAGVTQSPTHLIKTRGQQVTLRCSPKSGHDTVSWYQQALGQGPQFIFQYYEEEERQRGNFPDRFSGHQFPNYSSELNVNALLLGDSALYLCASGTRFVAGGADTQYFGPGTRLTVL.

This sequence joins TRBV7-2 and TRBJ1-1, with D possibly TRBD1 on 6 matching bases. Between the trimmed V and J ends, which lost 5 bases and 3 bases, there was a span of 10 bases. CDR1 is SGHTA and CDR2 is FQGNSA in the germline V gene. The CDR3 contains 13 residues. The CDR3 spells CASSIGQHTEAFF. DNA of the CDR3: TGTGCCAGCAGCATAGGACAGCACACTGAAGCTTTCTTT.

Written as DNA, the CDR3 is TGTGCCAGCAGCCTATTCGGGGGGCCGACAGATACGCAGTATTTT. Protein: CASSLFGGPTDTQYF. The chain carries TRBV5-4 and TRBJ2-3; maybe TRBD2 (7 bases). CDR1 is SGHNT, CDR2 YYREEE, per germline (reference sequence). V was pared by 4 bases and J by 3 bases, with 15 bases between. The CDR3 spans 15 residues.

This chain uses TRBV7-2 with TRBJ1-1; D not certain. This CDR3 has 15 amino acids. Germline V CDR1 and CDR2: SGHTA, FQGNSA. Trimming cost V 3 bases and J 1 base, with 12 bases left between them. CDR3 loop: CASSFFNTKNTEAFF. The CDR3 DNA reads TGTGCCAGCAGCTTTTTTAACACAAAGAACACTGAAGCTTTCTTT. The full variable domain, rest sourced from reference TRBV7-2 and TRBJ1-1, is GAGVSQSPSNKVTEKGKDVELRCDPISGHTALYWYRQSLGQGLEFLIYFQGNSAPDKSGLPSDRFSAERTGGSVSTLTIQRTQQEDSAVYLCASSFFNTKNTEAFFGQGTRLTVV.

The chain employs TRBV4-1 and TRBJ1-5; no clear D. V lost 4 bases, J lost 4 bases, and 5 bases lay in between. The CDR3 extends over 12 amino acids. Per the germline V gene, CDR1 is MGHRA and CDR2 is YSYEKL. CDR3 in DNA: TGCGCCAGCAGCCTCCCAAATCAGCCCCAGCATTTT. It encodes CASSLPNQPQHF.

In its sample, this clone was seen once. This chain joins TRBV7-2 and TRBJ2-5; unclear D gene. The CDR3 covers 12 residues. V gave up 5 bases and J gave up 0 bases, with 4 bases separating them. Per the germline V gene, CDR1 is SGHTA and CDR2 is FQGNSA. Here the CDR3 reads CASSRYQETQYF. CDR3 coding DNA: TGTGCCAGCAGCCGTTACCAAGAGACCCAGTACTTC.

The DNA of the CDR3 is TGTGCCTGGAGTCTTGGAGTTAGATCTGGGGCCAACGTCCTGACTTTC. Encoded protein: CAWSLGVRSGANVLTF. V gene TRBV30 combines with J gene TRBJ2-6; no firm D call. The V gene lost 2 bases and the J gene lost 1 base, with 12 bases spanning the gap. This CDR3 is built from 16 residues. The germline V gene has CDR1 GTSNPN and CDR2 SVGIG (reference sequence).

This sequence joins TRBV28 and TRBJ2-3; 15 bases map to TRBD2. The CDR3 is made up of 18 amino acids. The germline V gene encodes CDR1 MDHEN and CDR2 SYDVKM. V gave up 5 bases and J gave up 0 bases; unmatched junction bases: 6. Here the CDR3 reads CASSAGTSGGPSTDTQYF. CDR3 DNA: TGTGCCAGCAGTGCCGGGACTAGCGGGGGGCCGAGCACAGATACGCAGTATTTT.

This sequence joins TRBV9 and TRBJ1-1, with a weak D call TRBD1 (6 bases). Per germline, CDR1 SGDLS and CDR2 YYNGEE. With 3 bases removed from V and 3 bases from J, the gap between germline ends came to 12 bases. CDR3 size: 14 residues. In DNA, the CDR3 is TGTGCCAGCAGCGCGGTGGACAGTTACACTGAAGCTTTCTTT. Translated, it gives CASSAVDSYTEAFF.

The V and J genes are TRBV2 and TRBJ1-2, with a weak D call TRBD1 (6 bases). The length of the CDR3 is 14 residues. Germline V gene data show CDR1 as SNHLY and CDR2 as FYNNEI. V lost 7 bases and J 4 bases, leaving 16 bases between the germline ends. DNA of the CDR3: TGTGCCAGCAACCCTGGACAGCCGGTCTATGGCTACACCTTC. Protein product: CASNPGQPVYGYTF.

The chain carries TRBV2 and TRBJ2-4, with TRBD1 identical over 7 bases. This CDR3 region has 14 residues. Germline lookup yields CDR1 SNHLY and CDR2 FYNNEI. Trimming removed 7 bases from V and 8 bases from J; junction bases left unmatched: 11. CDR3 DNA: TGTGCCAGCACATCCGGGACAGTAGGAGACATTCAGTACTTC. This encodes CASTSGTVGDIQYF.

This clone occurred a few times. The V and J genes are TRBV9 and TRBJ2-7, with D uncertain. Trimming left V 4 bases short and J 2 bases short, with 13 bases between. Per the germline V gene, CDR1 is SGDLS and CDR2 is YYNGEE. The CDR3 runs to 14 residues. In DNA form, the CDR3 reads TGTGCCAGCAGCTCAAGACCAGGCCCCTACGAGCAGTACTTC. Translating it yields CASSSRPGPYEQYF. The entire variable domain, with the rest obtained from reference TRBV9 and TRBJ2-7, is as follows: DSGVTQTPKHLITATGQRVTLRCSPRSGDLSVYWYQQSLDQGLQFLIQYYNGEERAKGNILERFSAQQFPDLHSELNLSSLELGDSALYFCASSSRPGPYEQYFGPGTRLTVT.

The chain employs TRBV7-3 and TRBJ2-1, with 12 bases fitting TRBD2. CDR1 and CDR2 from the germline V gene are SGHTA and FQGTGA. The V gene end was trimmed by 1 base and the J gene end by 8 bases; junction bases not matched to a gene: 6. The CDR3 has 16 amino acids. CDR3 DNA sequence: TGTGCCAGCAGCTTAAGCCTAGCGGGAGGGCTGGATGAGCAGTTCTTC. It translates to CASSLSLAGGLDEQFF.

CDR3 sequence reads: CASSHNSGRAYEQYF. The CDR3 nucleotides are TGCGCCAGCAGCCATAATAGCGGGAGAGCCTACGAGCAGTACTTC. The chain recombines TRBV4-1 with TRBJ2-7; 9 nucleotides match TRBD2. This CDR3 has 15 amino acids. Germline V gives CDR1 MGHRA, CDR2 YSYEKL. V lost 3 bases, J lost 2 bases, and 5 bases stayed unmatched.

This sequence joins TRBV7-2 and TRBJ2-7, with TRBD2 matching over 16 bases. The J segment lost 2 bases and the V segment lost 4 bases, leaving 11 bases of the junction unmatched. The CDR3 has 19 residues. Germline V gene data show CDR1 as SGHTA and CDR2 as FQGNSA. The CDR3, as DNA: TGTGCCAGCAGCTCCCCGATCGGGACTAGCGGGGGGGCCCCCTACGAGCAGTACTTC. It specifies CASSSPIGTSGGAPYEQYF. Full variable domain (missing parts from reference TRBV7-2 and TRBJ2-7): GAGVSQSPSNKVTEKGKDVELRCDPISGHTALYWYRQSLGQGLEFLIYFQGNSAPDKSGLPSDRFSAERTGGSVSTLTIQRTQQEDSAVYLCASSSPIGTSGGAPYEQYFGPGTRLTVT.